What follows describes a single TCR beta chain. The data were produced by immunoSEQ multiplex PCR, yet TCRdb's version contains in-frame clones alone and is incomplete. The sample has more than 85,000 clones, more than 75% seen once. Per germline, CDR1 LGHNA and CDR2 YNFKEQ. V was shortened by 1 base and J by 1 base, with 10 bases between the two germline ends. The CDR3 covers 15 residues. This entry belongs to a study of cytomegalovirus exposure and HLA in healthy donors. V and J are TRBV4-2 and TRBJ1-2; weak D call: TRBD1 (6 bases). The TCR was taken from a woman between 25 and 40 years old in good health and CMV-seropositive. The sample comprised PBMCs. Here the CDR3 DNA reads TGTGCCAGCAGCCAAGGACGACAGGTTAACTATGGCTACACCTTC. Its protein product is CASSQGRQVNYGYTF.